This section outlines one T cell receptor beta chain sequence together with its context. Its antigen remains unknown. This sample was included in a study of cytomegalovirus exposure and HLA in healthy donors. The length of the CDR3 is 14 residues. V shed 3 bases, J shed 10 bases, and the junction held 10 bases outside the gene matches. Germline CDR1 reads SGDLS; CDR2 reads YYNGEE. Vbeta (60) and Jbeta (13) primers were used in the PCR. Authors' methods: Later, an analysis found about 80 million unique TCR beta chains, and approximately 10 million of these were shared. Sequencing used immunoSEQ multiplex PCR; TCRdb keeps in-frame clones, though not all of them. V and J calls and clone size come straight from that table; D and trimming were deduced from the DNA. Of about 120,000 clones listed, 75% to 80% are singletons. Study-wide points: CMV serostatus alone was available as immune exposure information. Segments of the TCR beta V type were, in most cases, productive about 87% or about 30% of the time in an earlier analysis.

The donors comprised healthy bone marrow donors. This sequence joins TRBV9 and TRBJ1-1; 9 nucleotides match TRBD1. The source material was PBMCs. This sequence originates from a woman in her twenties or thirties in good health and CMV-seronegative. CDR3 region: CASSDDRGYASAFF. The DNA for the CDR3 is TGTGCCAGCAGCGACGACAGGGGGTACGCATCAGCTTTCTTT.